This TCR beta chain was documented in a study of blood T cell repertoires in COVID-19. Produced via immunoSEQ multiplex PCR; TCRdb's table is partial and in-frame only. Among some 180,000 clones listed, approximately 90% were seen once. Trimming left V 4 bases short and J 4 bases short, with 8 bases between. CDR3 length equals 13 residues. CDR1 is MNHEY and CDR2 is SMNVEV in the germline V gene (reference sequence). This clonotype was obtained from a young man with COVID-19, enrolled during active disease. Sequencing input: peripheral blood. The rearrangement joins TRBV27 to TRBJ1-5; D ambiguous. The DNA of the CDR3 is TGTGCCAGCAGTTCAACAATGAATCAGCCCCAGCATTTT. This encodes CASSSTMNQPQHF.